The rows below give T cell receptor beta chains drawn from one sample of a study of identical twins. TCRdb re-analysed the 5' RACE reads in MiXCR, keeping a single row per CDR3 protein. The sample shows about 480,000 distinct CDR3 sequences, 12% to 15% of them seen only once. This sample also belongs to another study, concerning yellow fever vaccine responses in identical twins.

Sequenced material: CD4+ T cells sorted from blood. The receptor set was obtained from a woman younger than 30 in good health. Both conserved end residues are part of each CDR3. D genes are given only for firm matches. Only some rows state a clone size, as once, few, many or a class for expanded clones.

>TRBJ1-5|TRBV4-1|few|-
TGCGCCAGCAGCCAAGATCCGGCTTCTCAGCCCCAGCATTTT
CASSQDPASQPQHF
>TRBJ2-7|TRBV7-2|few|-
TGTGCCAGCAGCTTAAGGGCGGAACCCTCCTACGAGCAGTACTTC
CASSLRAEPSYEQYF
>TRBJ2-7|TRBV4-2|-|-
TGTGCCAGCAGCCAAGAAGTTCCGGGTAGTGGCGCGGGGTTCGAGCAGTACTTC
CASSQEVPGSGAGFEQYF
>TRBJ2-3|TRBV4-3|few|TRBD2
TGCGCCAGCAGCCAAAGGGCTAGCGGGAGCGCAGATACGCAGTATTTT
CASSQRASGSADTQYF
>TRBJ1-4|TRBV6-1|many|-
TGTGCCAGCAGAAATACAGGGTTAACTAATGAAAAACTGTTTTTT
CASRNTGLTNEKLFF
>TRBJ2-7|TRBV29-1|few|TRBD1
TGCAGCGTTGCTCGGGACAGGGGGCACGAGCAGTACTTC
CSVARDRGHEQYF
>TRBJ2-7|TRBV5-6|many|TRBD1
TGTGCCAGCAGTTTCGAACAGGGGGCCAGGACCTACGAGCAGTACTTC
CASSFEQGARTYEQYF
>TRBJ2-5|TRBV29-1|few|-
TGCAGCGCCGGACAGTTAAAAGAGACCCAGTACTTC
CSAGQLKETQYF
>TRBJ2-6|TRBV4-3|few|-
TGCGCCAGCAGCCAAGTTTCGGGGGCTCGGTCTGGGGCCAACGTCCTGACTTTC
CASSQVSGARSGANVLTF
>TRBJ2-1|TRBV18|few|TRBD2
TGTGCCAGCTCTCCCGGACTAGCGGGAACGAGCTACAATGAGCAGTTCTTC
CASSPGLAGTSYNEQFF
>TRBJ1-1|TRBV7-2|few|-
TGTGCCAGCAGCCCCCGGCCTCGAGGGAACACTGAAGCTTTCTTT
CASSPRPRGNTEAFF
>TRBJ2-7|TRBV6-1|-|TRBD1
TGTGCCAGCGAAGGGGGCCCCCGGGCCAACTTCTTC
CASEGGPRANFF
>TRBJ2-7|TRBV27|few|TRBD2
TGTGCCAGCAGTTTACAATGGACTAGCGGGGGTGAGCAGTACTTC
CASSLQWTSGGEQYF
>TRBJ2-7|TRBV4-1|-|TRBD1
TGCGCCAGCAGCCAGGAACGGGACAGGGTGTCCTACGAGCAGTACTTC
CASSQERDRVSYEQYF
>TRBJ2-7|TRBV21-1|few|-
TGTGCCAGCAGCAAAATGGGACTAGCGGGAGCCTACGAGCAGTACTTC
CASSKMGLAGAYEQYF
>TRBJ2-7|TRBV29-1|few|TRBD1
TGCAGCGTTCGGGGACAGGGAATCGGCGAGCAGTACTTC
CSVRGQGIGEQYF
>TRBJ2-1|TRBV20-1|-|TRBD2
TGCAGTGCTAATGTCCAGCTAGCGGGGGGCCGCACAATCTACAATGAGCAGTTCTTC
CSANVQLAGGRTIYNEQFF
>TRBJ2-7|TRBV12-3/TRBV12-4|-|-
TGTGTCAGCAGTTTGACCACCTCAACCTACGAGCAGTACTTC
CVSSLTTSTYEQYF
>TRBJ2-1|TRBV12-3/TRBV12-4|many|TRBD2
TGTGCCAGCACGCGCGGGAGGGGAGTCAATGAGCAGTTCTTC
CASTRGRGVNEQFF
>TRBJ2-3|TRBV7-9|-|-
TGTGCCAGCAGTCGACCCCGGGGTGGCACAGATACGCAGTATTTT
CASSRPRGGTDTQYF
>TRBJ2-5|TRBV10-3|-|TRBD1
TGTGCCATCAGTGGGGACAGGAACCAAGAGACCCAGTACTTC
CAISGDRNQETQYF
>TRBJ1-2|TRBV5-1|-|-
TGCGCCAGCAGGAGTGGAACAGACTACACCTTC
CASRSGTDYTF
>TRBJ2-6|TRBV20-1|-|TRBD1
TGCAGTGCTAGAGTGCGGCAGGGGGCGTCTGGGGCCAACGTCCTGACTTTC
CSARVRQGASGANVLTF
>TRBJ2-3|TRBV6-1|few|TRBD1
TGTGCCAGCAGATTCAGGGGACAGGGTGATACGCAGTATTTT
CASRFRGQGDTQYF
>TRBJ2-3|TRBV28|-|TRBD1
TGTGCCAGCTGGACAGGGGGCTTTAGCGGGGGAACCACAGATACGCAGTATTTT
CASWTGGFSGGTTDTQYF
>TRBJ2-7|TRBV28|-|-
TGTGCCAGCAGTCCCGGAGTGCAGGGAAGGAGCTACGAGCAGTACTTC
CASSPGVQGRSYEQYF
>TRBJ1-2|TRBV15|few|TRBD1
TGTGCCACCAGCAGAGGTACAGGGGGCGGCTATGGCTACACCTTC
CATSRGTGGGYGYTF
>TRBJ2-1|TRBV14|many|-
TGTGCCAGCAGCCAAGTGGGCAGACCCGAGCAGTTCTTC
CASSQVGRPEQFF
>TRBJ2-7|TRBV20-1|few|TRBD1
TGCAGTGCTCCTCCAGGGGGAACCTACGAGCAGTACTTC
CSAPPGGTYEQYF
>TRBJ2-3|TRBV6-2/TRBV6-3|-|TRBD2
TGTGCCAGCAGTTACACGGAGCTAGCGGGAGTTATCAGGCGGACAGATACGCAGTATTTT
CASSYTELAGVIRRTDTQYF
>TRBJ2-3|TRBV5-1|-|-
TGCGCCAGCAGCTTGAGCCAGAGCACAGATACGCAGTATTTT
CASSLSQSTDTQYF
>TRBJ2-7|TRBV7-9|-|-
TGTGCCAGCAGCTTAGGCCTATCTAACGAGCAGTACTTC
CASSLGLSNEQYF
>TRBJ2-3|TRBV20-1|-|TRBD2
TGCAGTGCTAGAGAAGGGCGGGGGGGGACAGATACGCAGTATTTT
CSAREGRGGTDTQYF
>TRBJ2-6|TRBV5-1|few|TRBD2
TGCGCCAGCAGCTCACAAATGGGACTAGCGGGGGTATCCAACGTCCTGACTTTC
CASSSQMGLAGVSNVLTF
>TRBJ2-3|TRBV6-1|-|TRBD2
TGTGCCAGCACGCGGGACTACAGCATGACAGATACGCAGTATTTT
CASTRDYSMTDTQYF
>TRBJ2-3|TRBV10-3|many|TRBD1
TGTGCCATCAGTGGCTTTGGGCAGGGGGCGCGAGATACGCAGTATTTT
CAISGFGQGARDTQYF
>TRBJ1-1|TRBV7-2|many|-
TGTGCCAGCAGCTTATCCGGGTTCACTGAAGCTTTCTTT
CASSLSGFTEAFF
>TRBJ2-2|TRBV12-3/TRBV12-4|many|-
TGTGCCAGCAGTTTAACGGGGGGCAACACCGGGGAGCTGTTTTTT
CASSLTGGNTGELFF
>TRBJ2-3|TRBV9|few|TRBD2
TGTGCCAGCAGCGTTTCGACTAGCGGGGGAGGTGGTACGCAGTATTTT
CASSVSTSGGGGTQYF
>TRBJ1-5|TRBV28|few|-
TGTGCCAGCAGTTTAGAGGGGCGTCAGCCCCAGCATTTT
CASSLEGRQPQHF
>TRBJ2-3|TRBV4-2|few|TRBD2
TGTGCCAGCAGCCAAGACGGGACTAGCGGCCAGGATACGCAGTATTTT
CASSQDGTSGQDTQYF
>TRBJ1-1|TRBV2|-|TRBD1
TGTGCCAGCGCTATAACAGGGGAGAACACTGAAGCTTTCTTT
CASAITGENTEAFF
>TRBJ2-7|TRBV6-1|few|-
TGTGCCAGCAGGAGTCAGGGTGATTACGAGCAGTACTTC
CASRSQGDYEQYF
>TRBJ2-7|TRBV19|few|-
TGTGCCAGTAGTCCCCGTCAGGGTATCTACGAGCAGTACTTC
CASSPRQGIYEQYF
>TRBJ1-2|TRBV12-3/TRBV12-4|-|-
TGTGCCAGCAGTTTGGCAGGGTTCTATGGCTACACCTTC
CASSLAGFYGYTF
>TRBJ1-5|TRBV28|-|TRBD1
TGTGCCAGCAGTGGGGGACAGATCAGCGATCAGCCCCAGCATTTT
CASSGGQISDQPQHF
>TRBJ2-2|TRBV20-1|few|-
TGCAGTGCTAGAGTCCGGACGAACACCGGGGAGCTGTTTTTT
CSARVRTNTGELFF
>TRBJ1-1|TRBV3-1|-|-
TGTGCCAGCAGGCGTACGTTGGGGAACACTGAAGCTTTCTTT
CASRRTLGNTEAFF